This is a list of T cell receptor beta chains from one sample in a study of human T cells and chemical hapten exposure. TCRdb redid the calling of the RACE reads with MiXCR, one entry per CDR3 protein. The table records 350,000 to 400,000 distinct CDR3 sequences, roughly 5% of them present only once. The sequencing used whole blood, collected in connection with sensitization to the hapten diphenylcyclopropenone (DPC). These receptors all come from a woman aged 45-65 years with alopecia areata. Some clones in this sample may be carry-over from other donors' samples. Both conserved end residues are part of each CDR3. A D gene is named only where the DNA matches it firmly. The size field is filled for only some rows; it gives once, few, many or a size class.

CDR3,DNA,size,V,D,J
CASSQSNRGNQPQHF,TGTGCCAGCAGCCAAAGTAACAGGGGAAATCAGCCCCAGCATTTT,few,TRBV16,TRBD1,TRBJ1-5
CASSSVGAQHF,TGTGCCAGCAGCTCGGTAGGGGCCCAGCATTTT,many,TRBV12-3/TRBV12-4,.,TRBJ1-5
CASSGVTRSNQPQHF,TGTGCCAGCAGCGGGGTCACCAGGAGCAATCAGCCCCAGCATTTT,few,TRBV6-2/TRBV6-3,.,TRBJ1-5
CSVARRERDEQYF,TGCAGCGTTGCTAGGCGGGAGCGAGACGAGCAGTACTTC,.,TRBV29-1,TRBD2,TRBJ2-7
CASSLEGGPSYQETQYF,TGCGCCAGCAGCTTGGAAGGAGGACCCTCCTACCAAGAGACCCAGTACTTC,.,TRBV5-1,.,TRBJ2-5
CSANLAGGPPYEQYF,TGCAGTGCTAACTTGGCGGGAGGGCCGCCCTACGAGCAGTACTTC,many,TRBV20-1,TRBD2,TRBJ2-7
CSVDGAGSEQYF,TGCAGCGTTGATGGTGCAGGGAGCGAGCAGTACTTC,.,TRBV29-1,.,TRBJ2-7
CSVEQGGSGTDTQYF,TGCAGCGTTGAACAGGGAGGGAGCGGCACAGATACGCAGTATTTT,few,TRBV29-1,TRBD2,TRBJ2-3
CASSQGWGLTEAFF,TGTGCCAGCAGCCAAGGATGGGGGCTCACTGAAGCTTTCTTT,few,TRBV14,.,TRBJ1-1
CASSPYTGGEETQYF,TGCGCCAGCAGCCCCTATACTGGCGGGGAAGAGACCCAGTACTTC,many,TRBV4-1,.,TRBJ2-5
CASSELGTVPGTF,TGTGCCAGCAGTGAATTGGGGACGGTCCCGGGCACCTTC,.,TRBV6-1,.,TRBJ1-2
CASSDMGAGTDTQYF,TGTGCCAGCAGTGATATGGGAGCAGGCACAGATACGCAGTATTTT,few,TRBV2,.,TRBJ2-3
CASSFSVGNQPQHF,TGTGCCAGCAGTTTTAGCGTCGGAAATCAGCCCCAGCATTTT,many,TRBV6-2/TRBV6-3,.,TRBJ1-5
CSAHGTGREKLFF,TGCAGTGCCCACGGGACAGGAAGGGAAAAACTGTTTTTT,many,TRBV20-1,TRBD1,TRBJ1-4
CASSSSGGRDEQYF,TGTGCCAGCAGCTCTAGCGGGGGACGGGACGAGCAGTACTTC,.,TRBV5-4,TRBD2,TRBJ2-7
CASSPGTNSYELYF,TGTGCCAGCAGTCCCGGGACTAACTCCTACGAGCTGTACTTC,many,TRBV6-5,TRBD2,TRBJ2-7
CASSIGQTGGYTF,TGTGCCAGTAGTATAGGACAGACTGGCGGCTACACCTTC,.,TRBV19,.,TRBJ1-2
CASSLGAGGMVETQYF,TGTGCCAGCAGCTTGGGGGCGGGAGGGATGGTAGAGACCCAGTACTTC,many,TRBV5-4,TRBD2,TRBJ2-5
CSVQQQANTEAFF,TGCAGCGTCCAACAACAGGCGAACACTGAAGCTTTCTTT,.,TRBV29-1,.,TRBJ1-1
CASSPSGVVYGYTF,TGTGCCAGCAGTCCGAGCGGGGTTGTCTATGGCTACACCTTC,.,TRBV12-3/TRBV12-4,.,TRBJ1-2
CASSGLYSGQPIAYEQYF,TGTGCCAGCAGTGGTCTATACTCTGGACAGCCTATAGCCTACGAGCAGTACTTC,.,TRBV6-1,.,TRBJ2-7
CASSPGTQVTEAFF,TGTGCCAGCAGCCCCGGGACCCAAGTTACTGAAGCTTTCTTT,.,TRBV6-5,.,TRBJ1-1
CATSRSNGNREAFF,TGTGCCACCAGCCGTTCTAATGGTAACAGGGAGGCTTTCTTT,many,TRBV24-1,.,TRBJ1-1
CSAESGGGNQPQHF,TGCAGTGCCGAGTCGGGCGGGGGGAATCAGCCCCAGCATTTT,many,TRBV20-1,.,TRBJ1-5
CASSFSRRNNSPLHF,TGTGCCAGCAGCTTCTCGAGGAGAAATAATTCACCCCTCCACTTT,many,TRBV13,.,TRBJ1-6
CAISESGSGGRNEQFF,TGTGCCATCAGTGAGTCGGGTAGCGGGGGTAGAAATGAGCAGTTCTTC,many,TRBV10-3,TRBD2,TRBJ2-1
CSAGGWNEKLFF,TGCAGCGCCGGGGGCTGGAATGAAAAACTGTTTTTT,.,TRBV29-1,.,TRBJ1-4
CAWTWGPLNTEAFF,TGTGCCTGGACCTGGGGACCACTGAACACTGAAGCTTTCTTT,.,TRBV30,.,TRBJ1-1
CASSFPLSRDPLSKEPQHF,TGTGCCAGCAGTTTCCCTCTCTCCCGGGACCCACTTAGTAAAGAGCCCCAGCATTTT,.,TRBV28,.,TRBJ1-5
CSARDSGWAGELFF,TGCAGTGCTAGAGATTCGGGGTGGGCCGGGGAGCTGTTTTTT,many,TRBV20-1,.,TRBJ2-2
CSAHFGGARTDTQYF,TGCAGTGCCCACTTCGGGGGGGCCAGGACAGATACGCAGTATTTT,many,TRBV20-1,TRBD2,TRBJ2-3
CASSQELSAQETQYF,TGCGCCAGCAGCCAAGAACTATCCGCTCAAGAGACCCAGTACTTC,.,TRBV4-3,.,TRBJ2-5
CSVAGEHGTGELFF,TGCAGCGTTGCTGGCGAACATGGCACCGGGGAGCTGTTTTTT,.,TRBV29-1,.,TRBJ2-2
CASSLGHRTGELFF,TGTGCCAGCAGCTTGGGACACCGCACCGGGGAGCTGTTTTTT,few,TRBV7-2,.,TRBJ2-2
CASSSPLAGDYNEQFF,TGTGCCAGCAGCTCACCCCTAGCGGGGGATTACAATGAGCAGTTCTTC,.,TRBV7-9,TRBD2,TRBJ2-1
CASSQSRADTQYF,TGTGCCAGCAGCCAGAGTAGGGCAGATACGCAGTATTTT,many,TRBV7-3,.,TRBJ2-3
CSARAGTAGLPRTQFF,TGCAGTGCTAGAGCAGGGACAGCAGGACTACCCCGGACCCAGTTCTTC,few,TRBV20-1,.,TRBJ2-1
CASSYPRDRGQPQHF,TGTGCCAGCAGTTACCCTCGAGATAGGGGGCAGCCCCAGCATTTT,many,TRBV6-6,.,TRBJ1-5
CASSATGSTEAFF,TGTGCCAGCAGCGCGACAGGGAGCACTGAAGCTTTCTTT,.,TRBV7-7,TRBD1,TRBJ1-1
CASSLQGKLRTDTQYF,TGTGCCAGCAGTTTACAAGGGAAACTCCGCACAGATACGCAGTATTTT,many,TRBV12-3/TRBV12-4,.,TRBJ2-3